The 26 T cell receptor beta chains in this list originate from one sample, sequenced in a study of CD8 T cells in Susac syndrome. Random hexamers primed reverse transcription of about 0.45 to 1 ug RNA. TCRdb called the immunoSEQ multiplex PCR reads again in MiXCR, with one record for every CDR3 protein. The sample carries roughly 120,000 distinct CDR3 sequences, 90% to 95% recorded once. Sequenced sample: CD8+ T cells from PBMCs. These receptors all stem from a human donor with multiple sclerosis.

The chain links TRBV5-5 to TRBJ1-4; the D gene is possibly TRBD1 (5 bases). This CDR3 region has 18 residues. The germline V and J ends were trimmed by 1 base and 6 bases, with 22 bases remaining between them. Per the germline V gene, CDR1 is SGHKS and CDR2 is YYEKEE (reference sequence). The CDR3 bases are TGTGCCAGCAGCTTGATTCCCCAGCTCGGCAGGGTCGATGAAAAACTGTTTTTT. Translating gives CASSLIPQLGRVDEKLFF.

This rearrangement joins TRBV27 to TRBJ2-7; 8 bases align to TRBD2. Germline trimming cut 2 bases from V and 6 bases from J; bases unmatched to any gene: 9. Looked up from germline, CDR1 is MNHEY and CDR2 is SMNVEV (reference sequence). The CDR3 is 15 amino acids. CDR3 in amino acids: CASSLGTSGWGEQYF. CDR3 DNA: TGTGCCAGCAGTTTAGGAACTAGCGGTTGGGGCGAGCAGTACTTC.

This sequence joins TRBV6-5 and TRBJ1-5, with D maybe TRBD1 (5 bases). Trimming shortened V by 6 bases and J by 3 bases, and 15 bases separated the two germline ends. Germline CDR1 and CDR2: MNHEY and SVGAGI. The CDR3 extends over 15 amino acids. Here the CDR3 reads CASSLREGPNQPQHF. CDR3 DNA: TGTGCCAGCAGCCTCCGAGAGGGACCCAATCAGCCCCAGCATTTT.

This clonotype was observed a few times. The CDR3 here is CASSHSTRDPGEDTQYF. As DNA, the CDR3 is TGTGCCAGCAGCCATAGTACCAGGGACCCGGGGGAAGATACGCAGTATTTT. The chain combines TRBV7-6 with TRBJ2-3; weak D call: TRBD2 (6 bases). This CDR3 is built from 17 residues. Trimming cost V 5 bases and J 5 bases, with 23 bases left between them. Germline V CDR1 and CDR2: SGHVS, FNYEAQ. Full variable domain (outside the CDR3, taken from reference TRBV7-6 and TRBJ2-3): GAGVSQSPRYKVTKRGQDVALRCDPISGHVSLYWYRQALGQGPEFLTYFNYEAQQDKSGLPNDRFSAERPEGSISTLTIQRTEQRDSAMYRCASSHSTRDPGEDTQYFGPGTRLTVL.

The chain has TRBV11-2 and TRBJ2-3; 10 bases are shared with TRBD2. J was trimmed by 2 bases and V by 4 bases; bases with no gene match: 6. CDR3 length equals 16 residues. From germline, CDR1 is SGHAT and CDR2 FQNNGV. Written as DNA, the CDR3 is TGTGCCAGCAGCTCCGGACTAGCGGTTCTCACAGATACGCAGTATTTT. Translated, it gives CASSSGLAVLTDTQYF.

This chain connects TRBV12-3 or TRBV12-4 to TRBJ2-2, with 7 nucleotides matching TRBD2. CDR3 length equals 18 residues. The junction had 9 bases not matched to a gene; V was cut back by 1 base and J by 1 base. The DNA of the CDR3 is TGTGCCAGCAGTTTAGAGGGTGGGGCTAGCGGGAACACCGGGGAGCTGTTTTTT. This codes for CASSLEGGASGNTGELFF.

The J gene is TRBJ2-1, the V gene TRBV20-1; 15 bases align to TRBD2. CDR3 length: 18 amino acids. With V trimmed by 5 bases and J by 7 bases, 15 bases remained unmatched. Germline V gives CDR1 DFQATT, CDR2 SNEGSKA (reference sequence). The CDR3 here is CSAPGGLAGGSGKNEQFF. The CDR3 region has the DNA TGCAGTGCTCCCGGAGGACTAGCGGGAGGGTCGGGCAAAAATGAGCAGTTCTTC.

The chain links TRBV13 to TRBJ2-2, with 9 bases matching TRBD1. The CDR3 is 14 amino acids. J lost 6 bases, V lost 3 bases, and 2 bases had no gene match. CDR1 is PRHDT and CDR2 is FYEKMQ in the germline V gene (reference sequence). The chain's CDR3 is CASSFGQGSGELFF. As DNA, the CDR3 is TGTGCCAGCAGCTTCGGACAGGGGTCCGGGGAGCTGTTTTTT.

This clonotype was detected only a few times. The rearrangement joins TRBV12-3 or TRBV12-4 to TRBJ1-2; TRBD1 matches 7 bases. This CDR3 has 13 amino acids. Trimming removed 5 bases from V and 8 bases from J; junction bases left unmatched: 8. The CDR3 DNA reads as TGTGCCAGCAGTCCAGGGGGGATCCCGGGCTACACCTTC. It is translated as CASSPGGIPGYTF.

The V call is TRBV11-2, the J call TRBJ2-7; no reliable D call. The V end was cut by 5 bases, the J end by 2 bases, with 7 bases between. Germline CDR1 SGHAT, CDR2 FQNNGV. The CDR3 has 12 amino acids. CDR3 sequence reads: CASSLEPYEQYF. CDR3 DNA: TGTGCCAGCAGCCTTGAACCCTACGAGCAGTACTTC.

This sequence joins TRBV4-2 and TRBJ2-2, with a possible D match to TRBD2 (5 bases). The CDR3 sequence is 15 residues long. Germline CDR1 reads LGHNA; CDR2 reads YNFKEQ. V lost 4 bases, J lost 0 bases, and 9 bases lay in between. The chain's CDR3 is CASSRERTNTGELFF. In DNA, the CDR3 is TGTGCCAGCAGCCGAGAGCGGACGAACACCGGGGAGCTGTTTTTT.

The chain's CDR3 is CASSQDRIGNYGYTF. The DNA of the CDR3 is TGTGCCAGTAGCCAGGACAGGATAGGAAACTATGGCTACACCTTC. This chain links TRBV19 with TRBJ1-2; 7 nucleotides match TRBD1. Germline values: CDR1 LNHDA, CDR2 SQIVND (reference sequence). Losses at the gene ends were 6 bases for V and 2 bases for J; bases not matched to a gene: 9. The CDR3 sequence is 15 residues long.

The chain combines TRBV9 with TRBJ2-5; tentatively, D is TRBD2 (5 bases). CDR3 length equals 15 residues. The V end was cut by 4 bases, the J end by 1 base, with 14 bases between. Germline CDR1 SGDLS, CDR2 YYNGEE. The CDR3 DNA sequence: TGTGCCAGCAGCCCCAATCCTCGGGGCCAAGAGACCCAGTACTTC. This sequence encodes CASSPNPRGQETQYF.

The chain is built from TRBV15 and TRBJ2-1; the D is unclear. The germline gives CDR1 LNHNV, CDR2 YYDKDF (reference sequence). The CDR3 has 15 amino acids. V lost 1 base to trimming and J lost 5 bases, with 12 bases between them. The CDR3 DNA reads TGTGCCACCAGCAGAGCCGGCAGTCGAGACAATGAGCAGTTCTTC. It yields the protein CATSRAGSRDNEQFF.

The chain combines TRBV30 with TRBJ2-5, with D possibly TRBD1 on 5 matching bases. Looked up from germline, CDR1 is GTSNPN and CDR2 is SVGIG (reference sequence). The CDR3 runs 13 residues. V lost 3 bases and J 3 bases, leaving 11 bases between the germline ends. The CDR3 here is CAWSLDSKETQYF. The CDR3 coding sequence is TGTGCCTGGAGCCTAGACAGTAAAGAGACCCAGTACTTC. The variable domain in full, completed from reference TRBV30 and TRBJ2-5, reads SQTIHQWPATLVQPVGSPLSLECTVEGTSNPNLYWYRQAAGRGLQLLFYSVGIGQISSEVPQNLSASRPQDRQFILSSKKLLLSDSGFYLCAWSLDSKETQYFGPGTRLLVL.

The V gene is TRBV6-5, the J gene TRBJ1-1; D is perhaps TRBD1 (5 bases). The CDR3 runs to 11 residues. Trimming removed 10 bases at V and 4 bases at J, with 10 bases between. Germline V gene lookup returns CDR1 MNHEY and CDR2 SVGAGI. The chain's CDR3 is CAIGGGTEAFF. DNA for the CDR3: TGTGCCATCGGGGGGGGCACTGAAGCTTTCTTT.

The CDR3 sequence: CASSVARADEQFF. CDR3 DNA sequence: TGTGCCAGCAGCGTAGCTAGGGCCGATGAGCAGTTCTTC. The rearrangement joins TRBV9 to TRBJ2-1; D call uncertain. This CDR3 comprises 13 residues. Per the germline V gene, CDR1 is SGDLS and CDR2 is YYNGEE. The V end lost 0 bases, the J end lost 8 bases, and 9 bases lay between the germline ends.

The V call is TRBV3-1, the J call TRBJ1-5, with D maybe TRBD1 (5 bases). This CDR3 region has 16 residues. Germline CDR1 is LGHDT and CDR2 is YNNKEL (reference sequence). Trimming stripped 0 bases from V and 7 bases from J, with 16 bases between. The CDR3 DNA sequence: TGTGCCAGCAGCCAAGATAGGCGGGGGACGGGACAGCCCCAGCATTTT. This codes for CASSQDRRGTGQPQHF.

V is TRBV7-9 and J is TRBJ2-3; D ambiguous. The V gene lost 5 bases and the J gene lost 7 bases, with 10 bases spanning the gap. This CDR3 region has 12 residues. Looked up from germline, CDR1 is SEHNR and CDR2 is FQNEAQ (reference sequence). This CDR3 reads CASSADQNTQYF. The CDR3 nucleotides read TGTGCCAGCAGCGCAGATCAGAATACGCAGTATTTT.

The J gene is TRBJ2-1, the V gene TRBV3-1; D perhaps matches TRBD1 (5 bases). The CDR3 runs to 14 residues. Germline CDR1 LGHDT, CDR2 YNNKEL (reference sequence). The ends were cut back, 8 bases at V and 4 bases at J, with 15 bases in the middle. CDR3 DNA sequence: TGTGCCAGCGCCTCAGGGCTTAATTACAATGAGCAGTTCTTC. Translating gives CASASGLNYNEQFF.

A note on this clonotype: The junction and the germline gene differ at one end; a read error may be behind it. The rearrangement links TRBV4-1 to TRBJ2-2; either TRBD1 or TRBD2 may fit D (6 bases each). Germline V gene sequence: CDR1 MGHRA, CDR2 YSYEKL. The CDR3 length is 15 residues. CDR3 amino acids: CASSQPQGLGGELFF. The CDR3 coding sequence is TGCGCCAGCAGCCAACCACAGGGACTGGGCGGGGAGCTTTTTTTT.

The V gene is TRBV5-1, the J gene TRBJ2-3, with a weak D call TRBD1 (7 bases). V was pared by 0 bases and J by 4 bases, with 18 bases between. The CDR3 consists of 17 residues. The germline gives CDR1 SGHRS, CDR2 YFSETQ. The CDR3 DNA reads TGCGCCAGCAGCTTGGTTTGGACAGGAGGAGGGGCAGATACGCAGTATTTT. Translation gives CASSLVWTGGGADTQYF. Using reference TRBV5-1 and TRBJ2-3 for the parts outside the CDR3, the full variable domain is KAGVTQTPRYLIKTRGQQVTLSCSPISGHRSVSWYQQTPGQGLQFLFEYFSETQRNKGNFPGRFSGRQFSNSRSEMNVSTLELGDSALYLCASSLVWTGGGADTQYFGPGTRLTVL.

CDR3 sequence reads: CATSRERAGGTDTQYF. DNA of the CDR3: TGTGCCACCAGCAGAGAGCGGGCGGGGGGCACAGATACGCAGTATTTT. The gene calls are TRBV15 and TRBJ2-3, with 7 bases that match TRBD2. CDR3 size: 16 residues. With V trimmed by 0 bases and J by 1 base, 4 bases remained unmatched. Germline V lookup: CDR1 LNHNV, CDR2 YYDKDF (reference sequence).

This clonotype came up once. The rearrangement links TRBV2 to TRBJ2-1, with D possibly TRBD2 on 7 matching bases. V lost 6 bases and J lost 4, with 13 bases in between. The CDR3 runs 14 residues. The germline gives CDR1 SNHLY, CDR2 FYNNEI. The DNA for the CDR3 is TGTGCCAGCAGGGCCCGGGGGGCGTACAATGAGCAGTTCTTC. Translated, it gives CASRARGAYNEQFF.

V usage is TRBV6-1 and J usage is TRBJ1-5; weak D call: TRBD1 (5 bases). This CDR3 comprises 16 residues. Germline V CDR1 and CDR2: MNHNS, SASEGT. V shed 5 bases and J shed 2 bases, with 16 bases lying between them. CDR3 in amino acids: CASSPTYQGRNQPQHF. The CDR3 DNA follows: TGTGCCAGCAGTCCAACCTACCAGGGACGCAATCAGCCCCAGCATTTT.

The gene calls are TRBV2 and TRBJ2-1; TRBD2 agrees at 10 bases. This CDR3 contains 17 residues. The V gene's germline CDR1 is SNHLY and CDR2 FYNNEI. V trimming: 4 bases; J trimming: 8 bases; junction bases outside the gene matches: 14. CDR3 DNA sequence: TGTGCCAGCAGTGTGGCTAGCGGGGGTCGCCAAAATGATGAGCAGTTCTTC. The encoded protein is CASSVASGGRQNDEQFF.